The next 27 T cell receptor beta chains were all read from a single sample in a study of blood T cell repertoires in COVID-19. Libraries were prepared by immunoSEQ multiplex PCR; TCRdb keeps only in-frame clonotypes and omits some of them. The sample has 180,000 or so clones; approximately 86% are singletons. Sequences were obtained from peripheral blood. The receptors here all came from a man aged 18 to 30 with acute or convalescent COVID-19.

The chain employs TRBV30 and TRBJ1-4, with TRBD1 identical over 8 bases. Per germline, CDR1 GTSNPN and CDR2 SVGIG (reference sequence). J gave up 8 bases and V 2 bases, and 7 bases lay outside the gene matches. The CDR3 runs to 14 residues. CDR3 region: CAWSSGQGGEKLFF. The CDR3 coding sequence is TGTGCCTGGAGTTCCGGACAGGGTGGCGAAAAACTGTTTTTT.

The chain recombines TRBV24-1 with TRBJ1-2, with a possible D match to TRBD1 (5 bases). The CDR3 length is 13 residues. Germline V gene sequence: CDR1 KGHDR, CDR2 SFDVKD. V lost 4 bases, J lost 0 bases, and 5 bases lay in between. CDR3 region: CATSETANYGYTF. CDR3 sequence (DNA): TGTGCCACCAGTGAGACAGCTAACTATGGCTACACCTTC.

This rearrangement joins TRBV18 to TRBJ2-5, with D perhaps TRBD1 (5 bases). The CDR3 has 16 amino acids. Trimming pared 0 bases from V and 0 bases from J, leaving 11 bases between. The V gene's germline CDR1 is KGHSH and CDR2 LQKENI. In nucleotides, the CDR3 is TGTGCCAGCTCACCACCGAAGCAGACAGACCAAGAGACCCAGTACTTC. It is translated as CASSPPKQTDQETQYF.

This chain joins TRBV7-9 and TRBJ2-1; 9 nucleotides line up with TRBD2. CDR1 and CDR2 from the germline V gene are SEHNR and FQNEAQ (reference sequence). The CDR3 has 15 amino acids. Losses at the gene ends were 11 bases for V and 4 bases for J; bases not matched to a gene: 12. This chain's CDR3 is CASGGASGDYNEQFF. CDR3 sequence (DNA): TGTGCCTCTGGGGGCGCTAGCGGGGATTACAATGAGCAGTTCTTC.

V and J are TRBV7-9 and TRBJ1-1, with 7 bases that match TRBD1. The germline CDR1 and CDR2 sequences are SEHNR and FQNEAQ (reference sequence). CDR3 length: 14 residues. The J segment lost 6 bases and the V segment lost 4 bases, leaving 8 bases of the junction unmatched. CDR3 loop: CASSSTGKVSEAFF. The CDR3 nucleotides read TGTGCCAGCAGCTCGACAGGGAAAGTCTCTGAAGCTTTCTTT.

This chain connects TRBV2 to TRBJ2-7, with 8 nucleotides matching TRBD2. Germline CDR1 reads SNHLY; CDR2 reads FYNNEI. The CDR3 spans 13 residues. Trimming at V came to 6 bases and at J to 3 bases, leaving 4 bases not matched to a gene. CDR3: CASRGLVSYEQYV. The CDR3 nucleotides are TGTGCCAGCAGGGGACTAGTAAGCTACGAGCAGTACGTC.

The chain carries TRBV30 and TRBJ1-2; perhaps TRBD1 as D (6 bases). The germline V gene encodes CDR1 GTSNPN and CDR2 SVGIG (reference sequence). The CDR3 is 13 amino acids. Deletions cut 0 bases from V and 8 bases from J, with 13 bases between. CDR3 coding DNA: TGTGCCTGGAGTGTCGGGGGGGCGGTCGGCTACACCTTC. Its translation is CAWSVGGAVGYTF.

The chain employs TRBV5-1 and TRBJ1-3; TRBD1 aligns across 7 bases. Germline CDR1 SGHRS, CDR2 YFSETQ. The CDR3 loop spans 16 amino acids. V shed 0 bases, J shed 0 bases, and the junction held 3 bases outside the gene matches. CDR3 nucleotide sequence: TGCGCCAGCAGCTTGGCCGGGACAGCCTCTGGAAACACCATATATTTT. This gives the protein CASSLAGTASGNTIYF.

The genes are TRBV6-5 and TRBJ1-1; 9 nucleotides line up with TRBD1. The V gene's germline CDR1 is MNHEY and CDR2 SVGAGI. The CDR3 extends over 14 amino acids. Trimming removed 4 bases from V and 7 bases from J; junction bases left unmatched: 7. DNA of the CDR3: TGTGCCAGCAGTTTCAAACAGGGGGCGCGTGAAGCTTTCTTT. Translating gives CASSFKQGAREAFF.

The CDR3 loop is CASSVDKNYGYTF. The CDR3 DNA follows: TGTGCCAGCAGCGTGGACAAGAACTATGGCTACACCTTC. The V and J genes are TRBV5-6 and TRBJ1-2; D is perhaps TRBD1 (5 bases). Trimming cost V 4 bases and J 2 bases, with 9 bases left between them. Germline V CDR1 and CDR2: SGHDT, YYEEEE. The CDR3 loop spans 13 amino acids. The full variable domain, in which reference TRBV5-6 and TRBJ1-2 provide the parts outside the CDR3, is DAGVTQSPTHLIKTRGQQVTLRCSPKSGHDTVSWYQQALGQGPQFIFQYYEEEERQRGNFPDRFSGHQFPNYSSELNVNALLLGDSALYLCASSVDKNYGYTFGSGTRLTVV.

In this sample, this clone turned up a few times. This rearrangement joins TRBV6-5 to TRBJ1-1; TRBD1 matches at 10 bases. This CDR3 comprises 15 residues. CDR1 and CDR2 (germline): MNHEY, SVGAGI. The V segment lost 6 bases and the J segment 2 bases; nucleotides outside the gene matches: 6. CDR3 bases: TGTGCCAGCAGCATAGGGGACAGGGGAAACACTGAAGCTTTCTTT. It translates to CASSIGDRGNTEAFF.

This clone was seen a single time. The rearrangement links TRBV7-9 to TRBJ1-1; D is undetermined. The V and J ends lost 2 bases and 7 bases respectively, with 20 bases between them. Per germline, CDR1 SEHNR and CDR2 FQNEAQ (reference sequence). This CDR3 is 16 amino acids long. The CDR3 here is CASSLSGALSTGEAFF. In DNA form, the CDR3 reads TGTGCCAGCAGCTTATCTGGAGCACTTTCGACGGGTGAAGCTTTCTTT.

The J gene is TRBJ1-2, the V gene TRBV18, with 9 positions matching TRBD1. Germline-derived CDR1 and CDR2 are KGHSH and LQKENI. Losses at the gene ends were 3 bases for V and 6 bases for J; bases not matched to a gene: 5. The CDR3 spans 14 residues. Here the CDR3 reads CASSPLTGGNGYTF. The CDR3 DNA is TGTGCCAGCTCACCCCTTACAGGGGGCAATGGCTACACCTTC. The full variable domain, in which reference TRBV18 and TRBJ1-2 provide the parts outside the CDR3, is NAGVMQNPRHLVRRRGQEARLRCSPMKGHSHVYWYRQLPEEGLKFMVYLQKENIIDESGMPKERFSAEFPKEGPSILRIQQVVRGDSAAYFCASSPLTGGNGYTFGSGTRLTVV.

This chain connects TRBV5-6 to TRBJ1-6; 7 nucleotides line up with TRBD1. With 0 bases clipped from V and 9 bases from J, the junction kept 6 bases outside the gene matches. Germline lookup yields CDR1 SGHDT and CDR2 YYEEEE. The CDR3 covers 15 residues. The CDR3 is CASSLEEGASSPLHF. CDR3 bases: TGTGCCAGCAGCTTGGAGGAGGGGGCTAGTTCACCCCTCCACTTT. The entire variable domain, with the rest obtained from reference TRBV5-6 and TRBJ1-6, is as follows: DAGVTQSPTHLIKTRGQQVTLRCSPKSGHDTVSWYQQALGQGPQFIFQYYEEEERQRGNFPDRFSGHQFPNYSSELNVNALLLGDSALYLCASSLEEGASSPLHFGNGTRLTVT.

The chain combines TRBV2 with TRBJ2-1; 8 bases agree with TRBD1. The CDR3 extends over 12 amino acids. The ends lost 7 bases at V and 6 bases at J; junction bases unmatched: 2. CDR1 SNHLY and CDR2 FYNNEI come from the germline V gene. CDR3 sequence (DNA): TGTGCCAGCACCGGACAGGGCAATGAGCAGTTCTTC. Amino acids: CASTGQGNEQFF.

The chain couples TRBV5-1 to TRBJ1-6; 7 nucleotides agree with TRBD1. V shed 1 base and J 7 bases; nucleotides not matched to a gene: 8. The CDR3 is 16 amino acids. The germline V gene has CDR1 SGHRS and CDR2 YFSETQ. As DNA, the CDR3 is TGCGCCAGCAGCTTGACCCCCGGGACAGAGAATTCACCCCTCCACTTT. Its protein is CASSLTPGTENSPLHF.

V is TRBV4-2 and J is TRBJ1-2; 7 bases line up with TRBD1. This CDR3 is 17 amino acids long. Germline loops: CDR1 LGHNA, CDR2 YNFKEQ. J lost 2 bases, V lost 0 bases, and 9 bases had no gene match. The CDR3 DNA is TGTGCCAGCAGCCAAGATTACCGGGACAGTCTCAACTATGGCTACACCTTC. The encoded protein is CASSQDYRDSLNYGYTF.

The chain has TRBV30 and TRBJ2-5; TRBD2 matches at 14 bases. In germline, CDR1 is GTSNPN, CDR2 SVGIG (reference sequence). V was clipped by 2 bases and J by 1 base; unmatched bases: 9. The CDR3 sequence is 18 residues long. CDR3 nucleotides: TGTGCCTGGAGTTCCTGGACTAGCGGGGGGAGTAGCCAAGAGACCCAGTACTTC. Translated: CAWSSWTSGGSSQETQYF.

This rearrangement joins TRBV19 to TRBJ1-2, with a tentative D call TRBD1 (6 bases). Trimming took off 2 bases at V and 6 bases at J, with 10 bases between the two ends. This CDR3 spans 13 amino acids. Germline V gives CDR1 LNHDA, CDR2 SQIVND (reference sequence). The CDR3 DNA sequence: TGTGCCAGTAGTATACAGGGGTCCAATGGCTACACCTTC. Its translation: CASSIQGSNGYTF.

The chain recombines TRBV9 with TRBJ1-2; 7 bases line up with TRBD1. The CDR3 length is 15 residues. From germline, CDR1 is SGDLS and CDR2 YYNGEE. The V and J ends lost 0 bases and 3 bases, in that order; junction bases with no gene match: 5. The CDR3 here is CASSVVEGADYGYTF. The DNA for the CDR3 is TGTGCCAGCAGCGTAGTCGAGGGGGCGGACTATGGCTACACCTTC.

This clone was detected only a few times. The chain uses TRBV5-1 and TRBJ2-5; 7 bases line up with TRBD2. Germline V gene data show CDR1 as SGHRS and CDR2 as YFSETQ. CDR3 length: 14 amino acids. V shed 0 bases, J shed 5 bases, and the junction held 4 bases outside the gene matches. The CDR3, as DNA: TGCGCCAGCAGCTTGGGACTAGCTCGGGAGACCCAGTACTTC. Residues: CASSLGLARETQYF.

CDR3: CASSQEADQPQHF. Written as DNA, the CDR3 is TGTGCCAGCAGCCAAGAGGCAGATCAGCCCCAGCATTTT. This chain connects TRBV4-2 to TRBJ1-5, with D unclear. The CDR3 loop spans 13 amino acids. Trimming removed 0 bases from V and 5 bases from J, with 5 bases in between. The germline V gene encodes CDR1 LGHNA and CDR2 YNFKEQ.

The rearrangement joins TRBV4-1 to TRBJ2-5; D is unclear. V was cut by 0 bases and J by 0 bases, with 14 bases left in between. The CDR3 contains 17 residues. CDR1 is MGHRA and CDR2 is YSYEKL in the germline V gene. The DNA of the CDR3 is TGCGCCAGCAGCCAAGATGGGTTGGAGACGTACCAAGAGACCCAGTACTTC. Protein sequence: CASSQDGLETYQETQYF.

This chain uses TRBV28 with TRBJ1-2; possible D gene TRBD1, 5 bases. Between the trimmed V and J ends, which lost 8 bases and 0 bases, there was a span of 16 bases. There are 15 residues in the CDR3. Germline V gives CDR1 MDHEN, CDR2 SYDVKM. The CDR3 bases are TGTGCCAGCGGGGGGGACGGGGATTCTAACTATGGCTACACCTTC. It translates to CASGGDGDSNYGYTF.

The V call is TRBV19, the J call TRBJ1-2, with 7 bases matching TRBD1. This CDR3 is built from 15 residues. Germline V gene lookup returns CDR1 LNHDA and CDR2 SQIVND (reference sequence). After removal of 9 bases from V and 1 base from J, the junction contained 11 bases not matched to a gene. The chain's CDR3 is CASSTGQGGNYGYTF. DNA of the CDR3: TGTGCCAGCTCAACGGGGCAGGGGGGTAACTATGGCTACACCTTC.

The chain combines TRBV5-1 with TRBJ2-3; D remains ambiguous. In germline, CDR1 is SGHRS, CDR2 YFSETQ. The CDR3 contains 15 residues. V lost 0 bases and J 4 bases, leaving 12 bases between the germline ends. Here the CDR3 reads CASSLAPLSADTQYF. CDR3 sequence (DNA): TGCGCCAGCAGCTTGGCCCCGCTATCCGCAGATACGCAGTATTTT.

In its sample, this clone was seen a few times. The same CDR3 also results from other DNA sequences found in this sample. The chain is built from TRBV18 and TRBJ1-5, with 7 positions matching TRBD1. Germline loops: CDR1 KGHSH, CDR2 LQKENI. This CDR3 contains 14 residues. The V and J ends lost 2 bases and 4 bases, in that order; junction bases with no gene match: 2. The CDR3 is CASSPRQGNQPQHF. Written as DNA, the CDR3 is TGTGCCAGCTCACCAAGACAGGGAAATCAGCCCCAGCATTTT.